What follows are 32 T cell receptor beta chains derived from one specimen sequenced in a study of shared clonotypes between healthy human individuals (dated by TCRdb to 2020 to 2022). Library preparation used the immunoSEQ multiplex PCR assay. TCRdb carries this immuneACCESS record with in-frame sequences only. Its versions omit some clonotypes, under half of them owing to an unresolved V gene in the studies checked, with the rest unexplained. Present in this sample are about half a million clones, over 70% of which were seen just once. Together, the top ten hold roughly an eighth of the sample. Sequenced sample: PBMCs. These receptors were collected from a woman aged 40 to 49 in good health. Some clones in this sample may be carry-over from other donors' samples.

V gene TRBV6-5 combines with J gene TRBJ2-5, with 10 bases identical to TRBD2. Germline values: CDR1 MNHEY, CDR2 SVGAGI. The CDR3 sequence is 15 residues long. V was pared by 2 bases and J by 4 bases, with 4 bases of the junction left unmatched. CDR3 bases: TGTGCCAGCAGTTACGGTCGACTAGCGGGAGAGACCCAGTACTTC. Translation: CASSYGRLAGETQYF.

Note on this clone: The junction differs from germline at one of its ends, possibly a read error. The chain employs TRBV7-2 and TRBJ2-2, with TRBD1 matching 7 bases. The germline V gene encodes CDR1 SGHTA and CDR2 FQGNSA. The CDR3 is 15 residues long. CDR3: CASGDQTGNTWEPFF. DNA of the CDR3: TGTGCCAGCGGGGATCAGACAGGGAACACCTGGGAGCCGTTTTTT. The full variable domain, with the rest looked up from reference TRBV7-2 and TRBJ2-2, is GAGVSQSPSNKVTEKGKDVELRCDPISGHTALYWYRQSLGQGLEFLIYFQGNSAPDKSGLPSDRFSAERTGGSVSTLTIQRTQQEDSAVYLCASGDQTGNTWEPFFGEGSRLTVL.

With regard to this clone: Mismatch with germline at one junction end may stem from a read error. The rearrangement joins TRBV2 to TRBJ2-1; 8 bases align to TRBD1. Germline V gene sequence: CDR1 SNHLY, CDR2 FYNNEI. CDR3 size: 13 residues. This CDR3 is CASSETGEGPRLF. The CDR3 coding sequence is TGTGCCAGCAGTGAGACAGGGGAAGGCCCCCGGCTCTTC.

This sequence joins TRBV7-8 and TRBJ2-7; D ambiguous. V lost 4 bases and J lost 2, with 18 bases in between. Germline lookup yields CDR1 SGHVS and CDR2 FQNEAQ. The CDR3 is 16 residues long. In nucleotides, the CDR3 is TGTGCCAGCAGCTCTTACCGGACGGACGGTCCCTACGAGCAGTACTTC. This translates into CASSSYRTDGPYEQYF.

This sequence joins TRBV21-1 and TRBJ2-7; TRBD1 is taken as the D call from the table, unchecked against the DNA. TRBV21-1 is listed as a pseudogene. This CDR3 has 15 amino acids. CDR3 sequence: CASSKAGQVFYEQYF. The CDR3 DNA reads as TGTGCCAGCAGCAAAGCGGGACAGGTCTTCTACGAGCAGTACTTC.

Note on this clone: Only one base separates this from a far larger clonotype, so it likely reflects a read error. The same CDR3 arises from other DNA sequences in this sample as well. The chain links TRBV29-1 to TRBJ1-5, with D possibly being TRBD1 (6 bases). V was shortened by 6 bases and J by 4 bases, with 13 bases between the two germline ends. There are 13 residues in the CDR3. From germline, CDR1 is SQVTM and CDR2 ANQGSEA. The CDR3 region has the DNA TGCAGCGTCGCCCAGGGGCCAAATCAGCCCCAGCATTTT. Protein sequence: CSVAQGPNQPQHF.

Turning to this clone: A far larger clone lies a single base away; this is likely a read error. The rearrangement uses TRBV27 and TRBJ1-4; tentative D call: TRBD1 (5 bases). Deletions cut 6 bases from V and 13 bases from J, with 18 bases between. This CDR3 is 13 amino acids long. Germline CDR1 and CDR2: MNHEY and SMNVEV (reference sequence). CDR3 nucleotides: TGTGCCAGCAGCCTATCGGCAGGGACCCTACTGTTTTTT. As protein: CASSLSAGTLLFF.

The chain recombines TRBV19 with TRBJ1-5; D call uncertain. Germline V gene data show CDR1 as LNHDA and CDR2 as SQIVND (reference sequence). The V gene lost 5 bases and the J gene lost 7 bases, with 9 bases spanning the gap. CDR3 size: 12 residues. The CDR3 is CASSVSRQPQHF. The CDR3, as DNA: TGTGCCAGTAGTGTAAGCAGGCAGCCCCAGCATTTT. Full variable domain (remainder filled in from reference TRBV19 and TRBJ1-5): DGGITQSPKYLFRKEGQNVTLSCEQNLNHDAMYWYRQDPGQGLRLIYYSQIVNDFQKGDIAEGYSVSREKKESFPLTVTSAQKNPTAFYLCASSVSRQPQHFGDGTRLSIL.

The rearrangement uses TRBV29-1 and TRBJ1-2, with a possible D match to TRBD1 (5 bases). The germline V gene encodes CDR1 SQVTM and CDR2 ANQGSEA. Trimming took off 7 bases at V and 4 bases at J, with 13 bases between the two ends. The CDR3 consists of 12 residues. CDR3 protein: CSASYGGYGYTF. CDR3 nucleotide sequence: TGCAGCGCATCTTATGGGGGCTATGGCTACACCTTC.

This sequence joins TRBV7-3 and TRBJ2-1; D is unresolved. The CDR3 consists of 14 residues. V gave up 5 bases and J gave up 9 bases, with 17 bases separating them. Germline V CDR1 and CDR2: SGHTA, FQGTGA. The DNA of the CDR3 is TGTGCCAGCAGCCCTAGGTTCCCGTCTGGTGAGCAGTTCTTC. Residues: CASSPRFPSGEQFF.

Details on this clone: This is likely an artifact of a read error, given a far larger clone one base away. CDR3 coding DNA: TGTGCCAGCAACCGTGGGGAGAATCGGCCCCAGCATTTT. Translating it yields CASNRGENRPQHF. The V gene is TRBV28, the J gene TRBJ1-5; D is unresolved. The CDR3 sequence is 13 residues long. Germline V lookup: CDR1 MDHEN, CDR2 SYDVKM.

Points on this clone: This probably arose from a read error, given a far larger clone one base away. This sample also contains other DNA sequences that code for the same CDR3. This sequence joins TRBV20-1 and TRBJ1-4; unclear D gene. The CDR3 contains 11 residues. Germline CDR1 DFQATT, CDR2 SNEGSKA (reference sequence). The CDR3, as DNA: TGCAGTGCGGCGAGGTCTGAAAAACTGTTCTTT. This encodes CSAARSEKLFF.

CDR3 in DNA: TGTGCCAGCAGTGATTTTACAAAAAACAATGAGCAGTTCTTC. It yields the protein CASSDFTKNNEQFF. The chain is built from TRBV2 and TRBJ2-1; D ambiguous. Germline CDR1 reads SNHLY; CDR2 reads FYNNEI. The CDR3 contains 14 residues. Trimming took off 3 bases at V and 5 bases at J, with 11 bases between the two ends.

The chain is built from TRBV4-2 and TRBJ1-2; TRBD1 aligns across 9 bases. V shed 4 bases and J 6 bases; nucleotides not matched to a gene: 9. Germline values: CDR1 LGHNA, CDR2 YNFKEQ. The length of the CDR3 is 15 residues. CDR3 sequence: CASSRETGGLHGYTF. The CDR3 DNA reads as TGTGCCAGCAGCCGAGAGACAGGGGGACTACATGGCTACACCTTC.

The chain is built from TRBV2 and TRBJ2-2; 7 bases are a match to TRBD2. The V segment lost 5 bases and the J segment 0 bases; nucleotides outside the gene matches: 6. Germline loops: CDR1 SNHLY, CDR2 FYNNEI. The CDR3 is 16 amino acids. Here the CDR3 reads CASSFTGTTNTGELFF. CDR3 coding DNA: TGTGCCAGCAGTTTTACCGGGACTACGAACACCGGGGAGCTGTTTTTT.

This chain uses TRBV28 with TRBJ2-5; 8 bases are shared with TRBD2. The junction had 4 bases not matched to a gene; V was cut back by 5 bases and J by 5 bases. Germline CDR1 MDHEN, CDR2 SYDVKM. This CDR3 is 13 amino acids long. In DNA form, the CDR3 reads TGTGCCAGCAGTCGAAGCGGGAGCGAGACCCAGTACTTC. Residues: CASSRSGSETQYF.

This clone was seen just once. J is TRBJ1-1 and V is TRBV5-1; D may be TRBD1 (6 bases). V lost 4 bases and J 8 bases, leaving 15 bases between the germline ends. Germline V gene lookup returns CDR1 SGHRS and CDR2 YFSETQ. The CDR3 is made up of 13 amino acids. CDR3 sequence reads: CASSVQGRGEAFF. The CDR3 coding sequence is TGCGCCAGCAGCGTACAGGGTCGTGGGGAAGCTTTCTTT. The full variable domain, in which reference TRBV5-1 and TRBJ1-1 provide the parts outside the CDR3, is KAGVTQTPRYLIKTRGQQVTLSCSPISGHRSVSWYQQTPGQGLQFLFEYFSETQRNKGNFPGRFSGRQFSNSRSEMNVSTLELGDSALYLCASSVQGRGEAFFGQGTRLTVV.

On this clone: A far larger clone is just one base off, so this is likely a read error. The genes are TRBV4-1 and TRBJ1-1, with D unresolved. Germline assignment: CDR1 MGHRA and CDR2 YSYEKL. CDR3 length: 16 amino acids. Trimming shortened V by 0 bases and J by 0 bases, and 11 bases separated the two germline ends. CDR3 sequence (DNA): TGCGCCAGCAGCCAAGATCGGGTACAAATGAACACTGAAGCTTTCTTT. Its protein is CASSQDRVQMNTEAFF.

This chain connects TRBV7-9 to TRBJ1-2; 7 bases agree with TRBD1. The J segment lost 1 base and the V segment lost 5 bases, leaving 4 bases of the junction unmatched. CDR1 SEHNR and CDR2 FQNEAQ come from the germline V gene (reference sequence). The CDR3 loop spans 14 amino acids. The CDR3 loop is CASSGRDSNYGYTF. The CDR3 DNA sequence: TGTGCCAGCAGCGGACGGGACAGTAACTATGGCTACACCTTC.

V gene TRBV27 combines with J gene TRBJ2-3; unclear D gene. The V gene's germline CDR1 is MNHEY and CDR2 SMNVEV (reference sequence). The CDR3 loop spans 14 amino acids. V dropped 5 bases and J dropped 2 bases, with 11 bases sitting between them. The CDR3 loop is CASSPFRFTDTQYF. For the CDR3, the DNA is TGTGCCAGCAGTCCTTTTCGATTCACAGATACGCAGTATTTT.

Concerning this clone itself: A far larger clone is just one base off, so this is likely a read error. The genes are TRBV4-1 and TRBJ2-7; 9 nucleotides line up with TRBD1. The CDR3 has 15 residues. Germline assignment: CDR1 MGHRA and CDR2 YSYEKL. Trimming removed 4 bases from V and 5 bases from J; junction bases left unmatched: 9. CDR3 residues: CASSRAAQGADEQYF. DNA of the CDR3: TGCGCCAGCAGCCGAGCGGCACAGGGGGCTGACGAGCAGTACTTC.

This chain connects TRBV7-8 to TRBJ2-2, with D possibly being TRBD1 (5 bases). Germline values: CDR1 SGHVS, CDR2 FQNEAQ. V lost 1 base, J lost 4 bases, and 13 bases lay in between. The CDR3 extends over 16 amino acids. CDR3 residues: CASSLGSRVSTGELFF. CDR3 in DNA: TGTGCCAGCAGCTTAGGGTCCAGGGTGTCCACCGGGGAGCTGTTTTTT.

Comments on this clone: This is likely an artifact of a read error, given a far larger clone one base away. Other DNA sequences in this specimen translate into the identical CDR3. The chain recombines TRBV15 with TRBJ1-4; 12 nucleotides agree with TRBD1. The CDR3 covers 16 residues. Germline V gene data show CDR1 as LNHNV and CDR2 as YYDKDF (reference sequence). In nucleotides, the CDR3 is TGTGCAACCAGCAGAGATTCGGGACAGGGGGCTGAAAAACTGTTTTTT. It codes for CATSRDSGQGAEKLFF.

This clone was recorded only once. This chain joins TRBV5-6 and TRBJ2-7; 8 bases line up with TRBD2. The germline V gene has CDR1 SGHDT and CDR2 YYEEEE. The CDR3 length is 15 residues. With V trimmed by 4 bases and J by 5 bases, 11 bases remained unmatched. The CDR3 protein is CASSPSGLAMNEQYF. The CDR3 DNA sequence: TGTGCCAGCAGCCCGTCAGGACTAGCCATGAACGAGCAGTACTTC.

This clone was counted a single time. J is TRBJ2-3 and V is TRBV4-1; 15 bases are shared with TRBD2. The J segment lost 5 bases and the V segment lost 4 bases, leaving 7 bases of the junction unmatched. The CDR3 is made up of 17 amino acids. Germline CDR1 MGHRA, CDR2 YSYEKL. This CDR3 is CASSPRTSGRGLDTQYF. The DNA of the CDR3 is TGCGCCAGCAGCCCAAGGACTAGCGGGAGGGGGCTAGATACGCAGTATTTT.

There are a few counts of this clone. The same CDR3 is also encoded by other DNA sequences in this sample. The genes are TRBV5-1 and TRBJ2-1, with D possibly being TRBD2 (6 bases). Trimming removed 2 bases at V and 4 bases at J, with 10 bases between. Germline-derived CDR1 and CDR2 are SGHRS and YFSETQ. This CDR3 comprises 14 residues. The CDR3 is CASSFGDSYNEQFF. CDR3 in DNA: TGCGCCAGCAGCTTCGGGGACTCTTACAATGAGCAGTTCTTC.

This sequence joins TRBV28 and TRBJ1-4; D gene ambiguous. Germline lookup yields CDR1 MDHEN and CDR2 SYDVKM. With 5 bases removed from V and 7 bases from J, the gap between germline ends came to 11 bases. The CDR3 has 13 residues. The CDR3 DNA follows: TGTGCCAGCAGTACCCGGCCTGTTGAAAAACTGTTTTTT. It is translated as CASSTRPVEKLFF.

On this clone itself: A far larger clone is just one base off, so this is likely a read error. Other DNA sequences in the sample encode the same CDR3. V is TRBV15 and J is TRBJ2-5, with D perhaps TRBD2 (6 bases). Looked up from germline, CDR1 is LNHNV and CDR2 is YYDKDF (reference sequence). V was trimmed by 3 bases and J by 1 base, leaving 12 bases between them. The CDR3 loop spans 15 amino acids. The CDR3: CATSRALAPQETQYF. The CDR3 bases are TGTGCCACCAGCAGGGCTCTAGCGCCCCAAGAGACCCAGTACTTC.

J is TRBJ2-1 and V is TRBV5-4, with D unresolved. The CDR3 totals 14 residues. Trimming took off 0 bases at V and 9 bases at J, with 13 bases between the two ends. Germline V lookup: CDR1 SGHNT, CDR2 YYREEE (reference sequence). This CDR3 is CASSLAVASFEQFF. CDR3 nucleotide sequence: TGTGCCAGCAGCTTGGCGGTAGCCTCGTTTGAGCAGTTCTTC.

The count of this clone is one. The rearrangement uses TRBV10-3 and TRBJ2-2, with D unresolved. Trimming took off 6 bases at V and 4 bases at J, with 3 bases between the two ends. Germline V lookup: CDR1 ENHRY, CDR2 SYGVKD. The CDR3 loop spans 11 amino acids. DNA of the CDR3: TGTGCCATCAGAATCACCGGGGAGCTGTTTTTT. This encodes CAIRITGELFF.

To note about this clone: A far larger clone is just one base off, so this is likely a read error. The rearrangement links TRBV30 to TRBJ2-2, with no clear D. This CDR3 is built from 13 residues. Germline lookup yields CDR1 GTSNPN and CDR2 SVGIG (reference sequence). CDR3 nucleotide sequence: TGTGACTGGAGTGTTTGGGGTACCGGGGAGCTGTTTTTT. Protein: CDWSVWGTGELFF.

Worth noting for this clone: Only one base separates this from a far larger clonotype, so it likely reflects a read error. The same CDR3 arises from other DNA sequences in this sample as well. The gene calls are TRBV5-1 and TRBJ1-1; D is possibly TRBD1 (5 bases). In germline, CDR1 is SGHRS, CDR2 YFSETQ. The CDR3 loop spans 16 amino acids. Here the CDR3 DNA reads TGCGCCAGCAGCTTGTGGTCTATGACCGGCGGGGGTGAAGCTCTCTTT. Protein: CASSLWSMTGGGEALF.